Presented here are 22 T cell receptor beta chains from one specimen sequenced in a study of spatial heterogeneity in lung cancer. Time point described: sample taken at primary tumor resection. Material for sequencing was whole RNA from tumor, nontumor lung or frozen PBMC, left unsorted. TCRdb re-called the 5' RACE reads with MiXCR, one entry per CDR3 protein. The sample has about 23,000 distinct CDR3 sequences, roughly 3% seen once. The starting material was PBMCs, obtained at surgery. The source of these receptors is a female donor with early-stage non-small cell lung cancer.

The table lists this clonotype with many counts. J is TRBJ2-3 and V is TRBV29-1; unclear D gene. Looked up from germline, CDR1 is SQVTM and CDR2 is ANQGSEA. The CDR3 runs 17 residues. Trimming took 3 bases from V and 1 from J, leaving 20 bases between them. The CDR3 DNA reads TGCAGCGTTGATTTCACACGAACCGGGTGGGGCACAGATACGCAGTATTTT. Protein product: CSVDFTRTGWGTDTQYF.

This clonotype has a count of ten or more. The chain links TRBV12-5 to TRBJ2-1; the match to TRBD2 covers 8 bases. The CDR3 spans 16 residues. With 0 bases clipped from V and 7 bases from J, the junction kept 8 bases outside the gene matches. From germline, CDR1 is LGHNT and CDR2 FRNRAP. For the CDR3, the DNA is TGTGCTAGTGGTTTGGTAGCGGGAGCCCCCCGGAATGAGCAGTTCTTC. Protein product: CASGLVAGAPRNEQFF.

This clonotype was counted at least ten times. The V gene is TRBV7-9, the J gene TRBJ2-1, with D tentatively TRBD2 (5 bases). This CDR3 is 16 amino acids long. The V end was cut by 4 bases, the J end by 3 bases, with 16 bases between. Germline V lookup: CDR1 SEHNR, CDR2 FQNEAQ (reference sequence). CDR3 amino acids: CASSSSGLGVYNEQFF. CDR3 in DNA: TGTGCCAGCAGCTCCTCCGGGTTGGGAGTCTACAATGAGCAGTTCTTC.

The chain joins TRBV10-2 to TRBJ2-2; D remains unclear. There are 11 residues in the CDR3. Trimming stripped 0 bases from V and 10 bases from J, with 3 bases between. The germline V gene encodes CDR1 WSHSY and CDR2 SAAADI. The CDR3 nucleotides are TGCGCCAGCAGTGAGTCATCGGAGCTGTTTTTT. Residues: CASSESSELFF.

By proportion, this clonotype is medium-sized. CDR3 sequence reads: CSAEGQGNEQFF. The CDR3 DNA reads as TGCAGCGCCGAAGGACAGGGCAATGAGCAGTTCTTC. The V gene is TRBV29-1, the J gene TRBJ2-1; 8 bases are a match to TRBD1. Losses at the gene ends were 7 bases for V and 6 bases for J; bases not matched to a gene: 5. Germline CDR1 is SQVTM and CDR2 is ANQGSEA. CDR3 length: 12 amino acids.

This clonotype was recorded a few times. The genes are TRBV7-8 and TRBJ1-6; D gene ambiguous. This CDR3 region has 16 residues. The germline V gene has CDR1 SGHVS and CDR2 FQNEAQ. Trimming cost V 0 bases and J 7 bases, with 13 bases left between them. The CDR3 DNA follows: TGTGCCAGCAGCTTAGCTCAGTGGGCCTCCAATTCACCCCTCCACTTT. Translation gives CASSLAQWASNSPLHF.

In this sample, this clonotype turned up a few times. This rearrangement joins TRBV27 to TRBJ2-1; D not certain. The V end lost 5 bases, the J end lost 6 bases, and 14 bases lay between the germline ends. The CDR3 totals 14 residues. The germline CDR1 and CDR2 sequences are MNHEY and SMNVEV (reference sequence). As DNA, the CDR3 is TGTGCCAGCAGTCTCCGAACGGGCGGCAATGAGCAGTTCTTC. Protein: CASSLRTGGNEQFF.

This clonotype has only a few counts. This chain joins TRBV5-1 and TRBJ2-5; 8 nucleotides line up with TRBD2. V lost 4 bases and J lost 1; bases outside the gene matches: 6. CDR1 is SGHRS and CDR2 is YFSETQ in the germline V gene. This CDR3 is built from 15 residues. CDR3 protein: CASSLTGTSQETQYF. CDR3 bases: TGCGCCAGCAGCCTCACCGGGACTAGCCAAGAGACCCAGTACTTC.

This clonotype was counted at least ten times. The chain carries TRBV7-2 and TRBJ2-1; 9 bases agree with TRBD1. Looked up from germline, CDR1 is SGHTA and CDR2 is FQGNSA. This CDR3 has 16 amino acids. With V trimmed by 1 base and J by 6 bases, 7 bases remained unmatched. The CDR3 protein is CASSLGSLGQGNEQFF. The CDR3, as DNA: TGTGCCAGCAGCTTAGGGTCTTTGGGACAGGGCAATGAGCAGTTCTTC.

This clonotype was seen ten or more times. The rearrangement uses TRBV12-3 or TRBV12-4 and TRBJ1-5, with 7 positions matching TRBD1. The ends lost 6 bases at V and 4 bases at J; junction bases unmatched: 3. CDR3 length: 13 residues. CDR3 nucleotides: TGTGCCAGCAGCAAGGGACAGAATCAGCCCCAGCATTTT. Residues: CASSKGQNQPQHF.

The sample holds many counts of this clonotype. The chain recombines TRBV10-3 with TRBJ2-1; 9 bases align to TRBD2. In germline, CDR1 is ENHRY, CDR2 SYGVKD. This CDR3 is 14 amino acids long. Trimming at V came to 7 bases and at J to 8 bases, leaving 9 bases not matched to a gene. The CDR3, as DNA: TGTGCCATCACAGCGCGGGAGGGGTTCGATGAGCAGTTCTTC. Translation: CAITAREGFDEQFF.

This clonotype was counted at least ten times. This chain links TRBV25-1 with TRBJ2-7, with 7 bases fitting TRBD1. This CDR3 region has 12 residues. Trimming cost V 7 bases and J 10 bases; bases outside gene matches: 10. Germline V CDR1 and CDR2: MGHDK, SYGVNS. CDR3 in amino acids: CASTQTGSDQYF. The DNA for the CDR3 is TGTGCCAGCACCCAGACAGGGTCAGACCAGTACTTC.

The chain recombines TRBV18 with TRBJ2-7, with TRBD2 matching 9 bases. J gave up 5 bases and V 3 bases, and 11 bases lay outside the gene matches. The germline V gene encodes CDR1 KGHSH and CDR2 LQKENI. The CDR3 is 16 residues long. Written as DNA, the CDR3 is TGTGCCAGCTCACCTGGCGGGAGGGCCATCATTAACGAGCAGTACTTC. Translation: CASSPGGRAIINEQYF.

This clonotype was recorded many times. The chain joins TRBV12-3 or TRBV12-4 to TRBJ2-3, with 8 bases lining up with TRBD1. The CDR3 contains 15 residues. V gave up 6 bases and J gave up 4 bases; unmatched junction bases: 9. Written as DNA, the CDR3 is TGTGCCAGCAGCCCGAGGACAGGGTCGTCAGATACGCAGTATTTT. Its protein product is CASSPRTGSSDTQYF.

This clonotype was counted ten times or more. The chain has TRBV29-1 and TRBJ2-3; 8 bases fit TRBD2. From germline, CDR1 is SQVTM and CDR2 ANQGSEA. The CDR3 covers 13 residues. The ends lost 7 bases at V and 6 bases at J; junction bases unmatched: 9. CDR3 protein: CSATGTSPDTQYF. As DNA, the CDR3 is TGCAGCGCTACCGGGACTAGTCCGGATACGCAGTATTTT.

This clonotype showed up many times. V and J are TRBV2 and TRBJ1-1; D remains ambiguous. Deletions cut 3 bases from V and 6 bases from J, with 11 bases between. This CDR3 has 13 amino acids. Germline V lookup: CDR1 SNHLY, CDR2 FYNNEI. The CDR3 loop reads CASSDTGYAEAFF. CDR3 sequence (DNA): TGTGCCAGCAGTGATACGGGGTACGCTGAAGCTTTCTTT.

This clonotype was observed at least ten times. The chain uses TRBV3-1 and TRBJ2-5; a possible D gene is TRBD1 (6 bases). The length of the CDR3 is 17 residues. Trimming shortened V by 1 base and J by 0 bases, and 15 bases separated the two germline ends. The germline V gene has CDR1 LGHDT and CDR2 YNNKEL (reference sequence). CDR3 loop: CASSQAVLRDNQETQYF. The CDR3 DNA reads TGTGCCAGCAGCCAAGCCGTTCTCCGGGACAACCAAGAGACCCAGTACTTC.

This clonotype was seen ten or more times. The V call is TRBV23-1, the J call TRBJ2-2; D gene unclear. TRBV23-1 counts as an open reading frame of uncertain function. The V and J ends lost 7 bases and 0 bases respectively, with 18 bases between them. The CDR3 sequence is 17 residues long. As DNA, the CDR3 is TGCGCCAGCAACCAAAGTCCTCAGGAGACGAACACCGGGGAGCTGTTTTTT. It encodes CASNQSPQETNTGELFF.

This clonotype was detected ten times or more. The V gene is TRBV4-2, the J gene TRBJ2-7; 7 bases are a match to TRBD2. Germline values: CDR1 LGHNA, CDR2 YNFKEQ. The junction had 11 bases not matched to a gene; V was cut back by 0 bases and J by 6 bases. The CDR3 consists of 16 residues. This chain's CDR3 is CASSQDWGLSFSEQYF. The CDR3, as DNA: TGTGCCAGCAGCCAAGATTGGGGACTATCATTCTCCGAGCAGTACTTC.

This clonotype was picked up many times. The rearrangement uses TRBV7-9 and TRBJ2-5, with 7 bases fitting TRBD2. Looked up from germline, CDR1 is SEHNR and CDR2 is FQNEAQ (reference sequence). J lost 3 bases, V lost 5 bases, and 12 bases had no gene match. CDR3 length: 16 amino acids. CDR3 sequence (DNA): TGTGCCAGCAGCGACTCAGGACTAGGCAATAAAGAGACCCAGTACTTC. Amino acids: CASSDSGLGNKETQYF.

This clonotype occurred many times. The CDR3 protein is CATLGPPLHF. For the CDR3, the DNA is TGTGCCACTCTTGGGCCACCCCTCCACTTT. The rearrangement uses TRBV24-1 and TRBJ1-6; D is unresolved. This CDR3 region has 10 residues. CDR1 KGHDR and CDR2 SFDVKD come from the germline V gene. V was cut by 10 bases and J by 11 bases, with 8 bases left in between.

This clonotype was observed at least ten times. The chain couples TRBV29-1 to TRBJ1-4, with TRBD1 matching over 7 bases. CDR1 and CDR2 (germline): SQVTM, ANQGSEA. With V trimmed by 6 bases and J by 5 bases, 6 bases remained unmatched. This CDR3 contains 13 residues. CDR3 region: CSVTGEGNEKLFF. The CDR3 bases are TGCAGCGTCACAGGGGAGGGGAATGAAAAACTGTTTTTT.